This T cell receptor (beta chain) was recovered during a study of blood T cell repertoires in COVID-19. Study context: Sites in the United States, Italy and Spain provided acute and convalescent COVID-19 samples. PBMCs, B-cell-depleted T cells, or T cells provided the cDNA or gDNA that made up the material.

CDR1 and CDR2 from the germline V gene are MNHEY and SVGEGT. Trimming cost V 6 bases and J 6 bases, with 11 bases left between them. This CDR3 has 12 amino acids. Original data processing: The assay estimated nucleated cells by amplifying reference gene primers. Using immunoSEQ multiplex PCR, the repertoire was profiled, and TCRdb retains in-frame clones only, with some absent. The V and J calls and clone size come from that table; D and trimming were worked out from the DNA. Of under 70,000 clones listed, 90% to 95% were seen once; the top ten hold around 7.3%. This TCR was recovered from a woman aged 60-75 years with active or convalescent COVID-19. The gene calls are TRBV6-2 or TRBV6-3 and TRBJ1-1, with unresolved D. Sequencing was done on a sample of peripheral blood. The chain's CDR3 is CASSDPRAEAFF. CDR3 DNA sequence: TGTGCCAGCAGCGACCCTCGGGCTGAAGCTTTCTTT.